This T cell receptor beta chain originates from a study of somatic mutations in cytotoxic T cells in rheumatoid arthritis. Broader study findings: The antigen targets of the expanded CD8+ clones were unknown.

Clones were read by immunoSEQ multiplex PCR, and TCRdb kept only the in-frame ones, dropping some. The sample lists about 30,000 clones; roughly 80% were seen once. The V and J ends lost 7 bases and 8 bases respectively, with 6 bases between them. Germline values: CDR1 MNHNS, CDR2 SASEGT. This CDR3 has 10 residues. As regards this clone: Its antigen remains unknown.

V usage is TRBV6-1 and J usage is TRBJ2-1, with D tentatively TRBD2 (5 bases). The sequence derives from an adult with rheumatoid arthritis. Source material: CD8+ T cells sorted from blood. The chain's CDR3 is CASTGYEQFF. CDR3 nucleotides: TGTGCCAGCACGGGGTATGAGCAGTTCTTC.